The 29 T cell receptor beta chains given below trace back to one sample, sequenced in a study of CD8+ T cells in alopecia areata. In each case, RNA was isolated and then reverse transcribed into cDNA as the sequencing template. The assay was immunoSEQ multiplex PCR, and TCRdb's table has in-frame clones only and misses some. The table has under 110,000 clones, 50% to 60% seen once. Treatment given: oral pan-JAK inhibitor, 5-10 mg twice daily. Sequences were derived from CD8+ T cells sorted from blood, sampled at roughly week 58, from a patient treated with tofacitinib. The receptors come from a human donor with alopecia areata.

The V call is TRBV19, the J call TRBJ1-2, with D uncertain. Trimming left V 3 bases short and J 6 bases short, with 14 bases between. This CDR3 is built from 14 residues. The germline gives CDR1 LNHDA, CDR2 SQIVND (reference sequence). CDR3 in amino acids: CASSIGRTKDGYTF. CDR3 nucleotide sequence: TGTGCCAGTAGTATTGGTAGAACTAAGGATGGCTACACCTTC.

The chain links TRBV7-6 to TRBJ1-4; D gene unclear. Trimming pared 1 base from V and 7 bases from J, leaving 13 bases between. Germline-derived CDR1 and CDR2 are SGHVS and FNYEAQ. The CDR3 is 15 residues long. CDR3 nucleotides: TGTGCCAGCAGCTTAGGTTGGTCAGATACTGAAAAACTGTTTTTT. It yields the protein CASSLGWSDTEKLFF.

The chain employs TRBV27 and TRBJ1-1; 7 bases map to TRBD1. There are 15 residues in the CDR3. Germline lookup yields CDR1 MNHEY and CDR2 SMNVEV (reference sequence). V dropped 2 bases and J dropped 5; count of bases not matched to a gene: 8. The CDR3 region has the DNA TGTGCCAGCAGTTTAGGGGGAACAGGGGTGACTGAAGCTTTCTTT. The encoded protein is CASSLGGTGVTEAFF.

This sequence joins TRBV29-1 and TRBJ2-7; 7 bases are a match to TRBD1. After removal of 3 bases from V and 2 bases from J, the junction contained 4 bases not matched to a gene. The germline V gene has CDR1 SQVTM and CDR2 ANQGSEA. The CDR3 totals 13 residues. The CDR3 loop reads CSVEDDRAYEQYF. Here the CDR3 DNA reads TGCAGCGTTGAGGACGACAGGGCCTACGAGCAGTACTTC.

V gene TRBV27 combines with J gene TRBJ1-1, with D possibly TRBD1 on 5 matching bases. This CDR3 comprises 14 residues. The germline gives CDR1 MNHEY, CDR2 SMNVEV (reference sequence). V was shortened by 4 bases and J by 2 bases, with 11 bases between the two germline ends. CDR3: CASSSTQVNTEAFF. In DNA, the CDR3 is TGTGCCAGCAGTTCAACACAGGTTAACACTGAAGCTTTCTTT.

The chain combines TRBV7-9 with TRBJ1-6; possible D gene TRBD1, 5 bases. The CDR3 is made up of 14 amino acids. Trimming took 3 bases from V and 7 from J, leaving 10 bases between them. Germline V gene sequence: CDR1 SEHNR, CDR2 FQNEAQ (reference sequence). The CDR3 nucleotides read TGTGCCAGCAGCTTTCAATCAGGGAATTCACCCCTCCACTTT. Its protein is CASSFQSGNSPLHF.

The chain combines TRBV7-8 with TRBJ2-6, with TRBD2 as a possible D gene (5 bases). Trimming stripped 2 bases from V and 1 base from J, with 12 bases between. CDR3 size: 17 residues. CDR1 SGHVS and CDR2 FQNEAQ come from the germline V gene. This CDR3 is CASSLRTRTSGANVLTF. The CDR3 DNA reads TGTGCCAGCAGCTTACGGACCAGGACTTCTGGGGCCAACGTCCTGACTTTC. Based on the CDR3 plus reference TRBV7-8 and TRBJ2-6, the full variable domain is GAGVSQSPRYKVAKRGQDVALRCDPISGHVSLFWYQQALGQGPEFLTYFQNEAQLDKSGLPSDRFFAERPEGSVSTLKIQRTQQEDSAVYLCASSLRTRTSGANVLTFGAGSRLTVL.

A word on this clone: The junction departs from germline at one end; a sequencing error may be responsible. The CDR3 region is CSAAGGRIYF. The CDR3 bases are TGCAGCGCCGCTGGAGGCCGTATCTACTTC. The chain employs TRBV29-1 and TRBJ1-2; D uncertain. This CDR3 region has 10 residues. Germline V gives CDR1 SQVTM, CDR2 ANQGSEA. The full variable domain, rest sourced from reference TRBV29-1 and TRBJ1-2, is SAVISQKPSRDICQRGTSLTIQCQVDSQVTMMFWYRQQPGQSLTLIATANQGSEATYESGFVIDKFPISRPNLTFSTLTVSNMSPEDSSIYLCSAAGGRIYFGSGTRLTVV.

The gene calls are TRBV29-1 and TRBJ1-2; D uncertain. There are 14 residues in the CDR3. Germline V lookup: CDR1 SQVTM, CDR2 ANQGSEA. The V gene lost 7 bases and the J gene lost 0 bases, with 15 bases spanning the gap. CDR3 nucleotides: TGCAGCGCCGACACAGAGTTAGCTAACTATGGCTACACCTTC. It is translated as CSADTELANYGYTF.

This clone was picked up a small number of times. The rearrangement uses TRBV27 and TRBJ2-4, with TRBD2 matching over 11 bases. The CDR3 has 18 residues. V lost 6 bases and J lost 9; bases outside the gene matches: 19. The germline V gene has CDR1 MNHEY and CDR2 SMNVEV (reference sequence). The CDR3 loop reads CASSQLYETSGVSGIQYF. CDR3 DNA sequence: TGTGCCAGCAGCCAACTATACGAGACTAGCGGGGTTTCAGGCATTCAGTACTTC.

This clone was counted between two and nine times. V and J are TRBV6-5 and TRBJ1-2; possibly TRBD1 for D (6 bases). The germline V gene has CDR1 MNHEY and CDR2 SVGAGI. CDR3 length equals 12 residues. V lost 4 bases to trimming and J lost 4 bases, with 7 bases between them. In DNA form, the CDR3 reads TGTGCCAGCAGTTCACAGGGCTATGGCTACACCTTC. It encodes CASSSQGYGYTF.

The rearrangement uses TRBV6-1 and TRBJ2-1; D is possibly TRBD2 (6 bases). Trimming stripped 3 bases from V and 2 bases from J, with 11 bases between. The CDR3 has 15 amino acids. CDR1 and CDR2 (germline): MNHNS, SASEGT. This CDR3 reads CASSEDGGTYNEQFF. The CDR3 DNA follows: TGTGCCAGCAGTGAGGACGGGGGAACCTACAATGAGCAGTTCTTC.

CDR3 sequence reads: CASSGQGVEKLFF. CDR3 nucleotides: TGTGCCAGCAGTGGACAGGGGGTCGAAAAACTGTTTTTT. This chain joins TRBV27 and TRBJ1-4; 10 nucleotides match TRBD1. The CDR3 contains 13 residues. Looked up from germline, CDR1 is MNHEY and CDR2 is SMNVEV (reference sequence). With V trimmed by 5 bases and J by 8 bases, 2 bases remained unmatched.

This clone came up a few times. CDR3 nucleotide sequence: TGTGCCAGCAGCTTAGAAGGCACCGGGGAGCTGTTTTTT. It encodes CASSLEGTGELFF. The chain is built from TRBV7-9 and TRBJ2-2; unclear D gene. CDR3 length equals 13 residues. Germline lookup yields CDR1 SEHNR and CDR2 FQNEAQ (reference sequence). V dropped 1 base and J dropped 4 bases, with 4 bases sitting between them.

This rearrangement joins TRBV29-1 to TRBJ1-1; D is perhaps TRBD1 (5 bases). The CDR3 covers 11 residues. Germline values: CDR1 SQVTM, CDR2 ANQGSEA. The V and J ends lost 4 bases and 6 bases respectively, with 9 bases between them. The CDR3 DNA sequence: TGCAGCGTTGGGGGCGGACCTGAAGCTTTCTTT. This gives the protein CSVGGGPEAFF.

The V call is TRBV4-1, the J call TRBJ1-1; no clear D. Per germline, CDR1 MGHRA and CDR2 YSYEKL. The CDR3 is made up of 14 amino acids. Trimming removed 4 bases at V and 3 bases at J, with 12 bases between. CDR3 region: CASSRRPKDTEAFF. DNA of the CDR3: TGCGCCAGCAGCCGAAGACCCAAGGACACTGAAGCTTTCTTT.

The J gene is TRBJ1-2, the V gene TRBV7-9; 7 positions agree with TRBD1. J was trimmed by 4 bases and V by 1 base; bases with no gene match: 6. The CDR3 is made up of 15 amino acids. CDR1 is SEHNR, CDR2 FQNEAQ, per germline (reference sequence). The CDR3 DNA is TGTGCCAGCAGCTTAGAGGCGACAGGGCCCTATGGCTACACCTTC. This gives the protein CASSLEATGPYGYTF. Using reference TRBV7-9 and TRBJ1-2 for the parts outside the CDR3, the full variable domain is DTGVSQNPRHKITKRGQNVTFRCDPISEHNRLYWYRQTLGQGPEFLTYFQNEAQLEKSRLLSDRFSAERPKGSFSTLEIQRTEQGDSAMYLCASSLEATGPYGYTFGSGTRLTVV.

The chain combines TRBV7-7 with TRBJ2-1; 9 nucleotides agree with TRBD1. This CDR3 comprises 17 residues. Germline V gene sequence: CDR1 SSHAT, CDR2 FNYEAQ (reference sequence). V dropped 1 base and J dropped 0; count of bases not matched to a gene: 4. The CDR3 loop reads CASSLGQGEGSYNEQFF. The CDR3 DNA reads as TGTGCCAGCAGCTTAGGACAGGGGGAAGGCTCCTACAATGAGCAGTTCTTC.

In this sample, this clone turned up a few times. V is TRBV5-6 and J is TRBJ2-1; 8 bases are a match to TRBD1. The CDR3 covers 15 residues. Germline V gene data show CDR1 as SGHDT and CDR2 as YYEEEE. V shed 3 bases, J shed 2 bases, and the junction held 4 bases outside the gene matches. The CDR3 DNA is TGTGCCAGCAGCTCAGGACAGGGCCCCTACAATGAGCAGTTCTTC. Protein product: CASSSGQGPYNEQFF.

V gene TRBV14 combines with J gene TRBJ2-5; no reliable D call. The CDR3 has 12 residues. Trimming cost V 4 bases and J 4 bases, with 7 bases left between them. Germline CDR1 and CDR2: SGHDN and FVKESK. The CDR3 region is CASSRHGETQYF. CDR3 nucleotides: TGTGCCAGCAGCCGTCATGGAGAGACCCAGTACTTC.

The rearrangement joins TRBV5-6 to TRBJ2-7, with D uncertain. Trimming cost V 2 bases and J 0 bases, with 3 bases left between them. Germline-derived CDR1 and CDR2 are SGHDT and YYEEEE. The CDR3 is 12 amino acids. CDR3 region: CASSFGSYEQYF. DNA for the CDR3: TGTGCCAGCAGCTTCGGCTCCTACGAGCAGTACTTC. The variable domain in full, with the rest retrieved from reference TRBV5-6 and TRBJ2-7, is DAGVTQSPTHLIKTRGQQVTLRCSPKSGHDTVSWYQQALGQGPQFIFQYYEEEERQRGNFPDRFSGHQFPNYSSELNVNALLLGDSALYLCASSFGSYEQYFGPGTRLTVT.

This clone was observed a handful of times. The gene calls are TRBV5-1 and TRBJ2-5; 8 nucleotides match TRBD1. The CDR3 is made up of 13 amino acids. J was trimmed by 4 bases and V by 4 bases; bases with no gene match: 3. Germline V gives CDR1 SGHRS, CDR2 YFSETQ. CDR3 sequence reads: CASSGTGPETQYF. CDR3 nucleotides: TGCGCCAGCAGCGGGACAGGTCCAGAGACCCAGTACTTC.

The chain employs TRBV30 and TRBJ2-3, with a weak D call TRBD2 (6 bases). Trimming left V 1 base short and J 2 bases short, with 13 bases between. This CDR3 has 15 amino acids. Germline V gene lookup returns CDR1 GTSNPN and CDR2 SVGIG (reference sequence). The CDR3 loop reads CAWSGLAPHTDTQYF. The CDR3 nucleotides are TGTGCCTGGAGTGGGCTAGCGCCCCACACAGATACGCAGTATTTT.

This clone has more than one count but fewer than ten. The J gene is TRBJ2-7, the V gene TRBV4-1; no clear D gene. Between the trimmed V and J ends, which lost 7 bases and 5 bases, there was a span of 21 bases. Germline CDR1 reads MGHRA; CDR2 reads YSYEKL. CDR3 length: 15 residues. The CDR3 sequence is CASTPEPIGVHEQYF. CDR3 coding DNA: TGCGCCAGCACCCCTGAGCCGATAGGTGTGCACGAGCAGTACTTC.

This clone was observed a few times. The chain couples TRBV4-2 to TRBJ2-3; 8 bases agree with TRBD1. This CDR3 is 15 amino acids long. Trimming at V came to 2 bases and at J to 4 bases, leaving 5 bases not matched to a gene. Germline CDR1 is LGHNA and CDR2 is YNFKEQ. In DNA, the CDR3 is TGTGCCAGCAGCCAACAGACAGGGGCCGCAGATACGCAGTATTTT. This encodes CASSQQTGAADTQYF.

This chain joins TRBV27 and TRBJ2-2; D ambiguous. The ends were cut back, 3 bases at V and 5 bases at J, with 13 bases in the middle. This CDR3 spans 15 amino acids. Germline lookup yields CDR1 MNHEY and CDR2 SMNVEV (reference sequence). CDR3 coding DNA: TGTGCCAGCAGTTTGTTTAGTGGGAATACCGGGGAGCTGTTTTTT. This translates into CASSLFSGNTGELFF.

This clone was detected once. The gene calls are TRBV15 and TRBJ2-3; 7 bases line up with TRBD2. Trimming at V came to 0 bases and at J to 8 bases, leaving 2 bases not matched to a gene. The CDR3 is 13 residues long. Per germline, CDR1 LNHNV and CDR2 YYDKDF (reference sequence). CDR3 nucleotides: TGTGCCACCAGCAGAGATGGCGGGGGTACGCAGTATTTT. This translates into CATSRDGGGTQYF.

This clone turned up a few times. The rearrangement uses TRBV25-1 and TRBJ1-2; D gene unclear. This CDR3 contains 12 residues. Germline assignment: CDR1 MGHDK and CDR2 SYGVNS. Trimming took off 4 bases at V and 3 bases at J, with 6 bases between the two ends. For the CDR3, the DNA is TGTGCCAGCAGTGGGACCGACTATGGCTACACCTTC. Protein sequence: CASSGTDYGYTF.

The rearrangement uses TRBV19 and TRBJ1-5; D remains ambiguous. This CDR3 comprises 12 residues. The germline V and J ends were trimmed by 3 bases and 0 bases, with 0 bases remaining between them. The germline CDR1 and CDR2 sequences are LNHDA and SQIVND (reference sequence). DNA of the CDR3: TGTGCCAGTAGTATTAGCAATCAGCCCCAGCATTTT. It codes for CASSISNQPQHF. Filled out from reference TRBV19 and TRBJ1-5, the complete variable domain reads DGGITQSPKYLFRKEGQNVTLSCEQNLNHDAMYWYRQDPGQGLRLIYYSQIVNDFQKGDIAEGYSVSREKKESFPLTVTSAQKNPTAFYLCASSISNQPQHFGDGTRLSIL.